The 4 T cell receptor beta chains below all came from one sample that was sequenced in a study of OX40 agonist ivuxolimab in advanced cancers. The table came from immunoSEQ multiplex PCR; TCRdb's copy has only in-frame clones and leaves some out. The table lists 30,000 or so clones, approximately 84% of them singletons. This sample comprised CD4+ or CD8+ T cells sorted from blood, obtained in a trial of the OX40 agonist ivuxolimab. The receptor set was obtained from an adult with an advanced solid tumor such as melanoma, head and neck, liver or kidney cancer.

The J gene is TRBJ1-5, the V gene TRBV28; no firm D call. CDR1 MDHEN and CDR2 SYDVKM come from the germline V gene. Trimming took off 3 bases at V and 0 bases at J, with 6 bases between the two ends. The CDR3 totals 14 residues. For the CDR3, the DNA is TGTGCCAGCAGTTTTGGATATAGCAATCAGCCCCAGCATTTT. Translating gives CASSFGYSNQPQHF. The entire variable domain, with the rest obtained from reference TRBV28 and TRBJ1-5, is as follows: DVKVTQSSRYLVKRTGEKVFLECVQDMDHENMFWYRQDPGLGLRLIYFSYDVKMKEKGDIPEGYSVSREKKERFSLILESASTNQTSMYLCASSFGYSNQPQHFGDGTRLSIL.

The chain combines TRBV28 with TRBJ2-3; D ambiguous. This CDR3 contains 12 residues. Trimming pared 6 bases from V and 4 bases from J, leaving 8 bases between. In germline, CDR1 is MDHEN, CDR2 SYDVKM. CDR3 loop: CASSLQPDTQYF. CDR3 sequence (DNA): TGTGCCAGCAGCCTACAACCAGATACGCAGTATTTT. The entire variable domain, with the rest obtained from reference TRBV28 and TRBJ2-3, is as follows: DVKVTQSSRYLVKRTGEKVFLECVQDMDHENMFWYRQDPGLGLRLIYFSYDVKMKEKGDIPEGYSVSREKKERFSLILESASTNQTSMYLCASSLQPDTQYFGPGTRLTVL.

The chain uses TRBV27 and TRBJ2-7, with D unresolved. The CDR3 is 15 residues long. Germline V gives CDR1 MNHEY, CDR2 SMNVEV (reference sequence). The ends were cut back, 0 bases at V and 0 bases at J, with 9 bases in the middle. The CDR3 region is CASSLSVQNSYEQYF. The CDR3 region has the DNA TGTGCCAGCAGTTTATCGGTGCAGAACTCCTACGAGCAGTACTTC.

The CDR3 nucleotides are TGTGCCAGCAGCCCAGAGGAGTGGACGAACACCGGGGAGCTGTTTTTT. As protein: CASSPEEWTNTGELFF. J is TRBJ2-2 and V is TRBV9; no clear D. Looked up from germline, CDR1 is SGDLS and CDR2 is YYNGEE. V dropped 4 bases and J dropped 0 bases, with 13 bases sitting between them. The length of the CDR3 is 16 residues.